A single sample gave rise to the 15 T cell receptor beta chains below, sequenced in a study of control samples from healthy donors and cancer patients. Sequenced by immunoSEQ multiplex PCR; TCRdb stores in-frame clones only, minus some. The repertoire has approximately 30,000 clones, 94% of them found once; the top ten carry 5% to 7.5%. Sequenced sample: blood. Receptors were obtained from a man aged 55-75 years in good health.

The rearrangement uses TRBV28 and TRBJ1-6; TRBD1 is a possible D gene (5 bases). CDR1 and CDR2 from the germline V gene are MDHEN and SYDVKM. The CDR3 totals 11 residues. Trimming took 3 bases from V and 14 from J, leaving 8 bases between them. The CDR3 bases are TGTGCCAGCAGTTTTCTGGGGGCCCTCCACTTT. It yields the protein CASSFLGALHF.

This chain uses TRBV28 with TRBJ1-1; 10 bases are shared with TRBD1. The germline V gene encodes CDR1 MDHEN and CDR2 SYDVKM. The V and J ends lost 3 bases and 5 bases, in that order; junction bases with no gene match: 9. The CDR3 has 16 residues. Here the CDR3 DNA reads TGTGCCAGCAGTTTTCCCTACTCGGACAGGGGGACTGAAGCTTTCTTT. Translated, it gives CASSFPYSDRGTEAFF.

V usage is TRBV18 and J usage is TRBJ2-7; 7 positions match TRBD1. Losses at the gene ends were 1 base for V and 0 bases for J; bases not matched to a gene: 6. The CDR3 loop spans 16 amino acids. The germline V gene encodes CDR1 KGHSH and CDR2 LQKENI. The CDR3 here is CASSPQGGHTSYEQYF. CDR3 nucleotide sequence: TGTGCCAGCTCACCACAAGGGGGCCACACCTCCTACGAGCAGTACTTC.

V gene TRBV11-2 combines with J gene TRBJ2-7; possibly TRBD2 for D (6 bases). Germline loops: CDR1 SGHAT, CDR2 FQNNGV. This CDR3 contains 11 residues. Trimming took off 5 bases at V and 9 bases at J, with 11 bases between the two ends. Here the CDR3 DNA reads TGTGCCAGCAGCAGAGGGCGGGGGCAGTACTTC. This gives the protein CASSRGRGQYF. Full variable domain (outside the CDR3, taken from reference TRBV11-2 and TRBJ2-7): EAGVAQSPRYKIIEKRQSVAFWCNPISGHATLYWYQQILGQGPKLLIQFQNNGVVDDSQLPKDRFSAERLKGVDSTLKIQPAKLEDSAVYLCASSRGRGQYFGPGTRLTVT.

The chain recombines TRBV21-1 with TRBJ2-1; the D segment call TRBD1 is taken from the table without a DNA check. TRBV21-1 is a recognized pseudogene. The CDR3 is 18 residues long. DNA for the CDR3: TGTGCCAGCAGCTCAGGGACAAGCCTGAGGAGCTCCTACAATGAGCAGTTCTTC. Translating it yields CASSSGTSLRSSYNEQFF.

The chain has TRBV7-9 and TRBJ2-2; D not certain. Germline CDR1 and CDR2: SEHNR and FQNEAQ (reference sequence). The CDR3 loop spans 16 amino acids. Trimming removed 1 base at V and 2 bases at J, with 11 bases between. The CDR3 bases are TGTGCCAGCAGCTTAGTTGACGGGTTTAACACCGGGGAGCTGTTTTTT. Encoded protein: CASSLVDGFNTGELFF.

The chain employs TRBV5-1 and TRBJ1-5; 7 bases fit TRBD1. The ends lost 4 bases at V and 1 base at J; junction bases unmatched: 8. This CDR3 has 16 amino acids. Looked up from germline, CDR1 is SGHRS and CDR2 is YFSETQ. Written as DNA, the CDR3 is TGCGCCAGCAGCCTTACCGGGACAGTAAGCAATCAGCCCCAGCATTTT. Encoded protein: CASSLTGTVSNQPQHF. The whole variable domain, filled in from reference TRBV5-1 and TRBJ1-5, reads KAGVTQTPRYLIKTRGQQVTLSCSPISGHRSVSWYQQTPGQGLQFLFEYFSETQRNKGNFPGRFSGRQFSNSRSEMNVSTLELGDSALYLCASSLTGTVSNQPQHFGDGTRLSIL.

V gene TRBV3-1 (or the pseudogene TRBV3-2) combines with J gene TRBJ2-3; 8 positions agree with TRBD2. This CDR3 has 17 residues. Trimming removed 1 base from V and 4 bases from J; junction bases left unmatched: 10. Germline V gene lookup returns CDR1 LGHDT and CDR2 YNNKEL (reference sequence). DNA of the CDR3: TGTGCCAGCAGCCAAGTGGCCGGGGGGGCCGGGGCAGATACGCAGTATTTT. Amino acids: CASSQVAGGAGADTQYF.

This clone was seen once. V gene TRBV28 combines with J gene TRBJ1-6; possibly TRBD1 for D (5 bases). Germline V gene lookup returns CDR1 MDHEN and CDR2 SYDVKM. The CDR3 is made up of 14 amino acids. Trimming cost V 4 bases and J 5 bases, with 9 bases left between them. CDR3 bases: TGTGCCAGCAGTTCGACAGCGGATAATTCACCCCTCCACTTT. Protein: CASSSTADNSPLHF.

The V and J genes are TRBV19 and TRBJ1-5; maybe TRBD1 (6 bases). The germline V gene has CDR1 LNHDA and CDR2 SQIVND (reference sequence). V lost 2 bases and J 4 bases, leaving 12 bases between the germline ends. The CDR3 covers 15 residues. The CDR3: CASSILGRGNQPQHF. For the CDR3, the DNA is TGTGCCAGTAGTATATTAGGTAGGGGGAATCAGCCCCAGCATTTT.

The V call is TRBV6-2 or TRBV6-3, the J call TRBJ2-7; D is unclear. Germline V lookup: CDR1 MNHEY, CDR2 SVGEGT. The CDR3 is 13 residues long. V was trimmed by 4 bases and J by 3 bases, leaving 10 bases between them. The CDR3 nucleotides are TGTGCCAGCAGTTCTGGGTTGTTCTACGAGCAGTACTTC. Protein: CASSSGLFYEQYF.

This clone appeared a single time. This sequence joins TRBV15 and TRBJ2-3; D perhaps matches TRBD2 (7 bases). V dropped 1 base and J dropped 1 base, with 12 bases sitting between them. Germline lookup yields CDR1 LNHNV and CDR2 YYDKDF (reference sequence). The length of the CDR3 is 16 residues. CDR3 loop: CATSRVRGAGTDTQYF. The DNA of the CDR3 is TGTGCCACCAGCAGAGTACGGGGGGCGGGCACAGATACGCAGTATTTT.

The chain joins TRBV9 to TRBJ2-2; D is unclear. Per the germline V gene, CDR1 is SGDLS and CDR2 is YYNGEE. The CDR3 length is 14 residues. V was shortened by 1 base and J by 3 bases, with 7 bases between the two germline ends. The CDR3 DNA is TGTGCCAGCAGCGTAAACAGTCACACCGGGGAGCTGTTTTTT. Translation: CASSVNSHTGELFF.

This chain uses TRBV6-2 or TRBV6-3 with TRBJ2-1, with 7 bases identical to TRBD2. The V and J ends lost 2 bases and 16 bases, in that order; junction bases with no gene match: 11. Germline lookup yields CDR1 MNHEY and CDR2 SVGEGT. This CDR3 is 13 amino acids long. The CDR3 protein is CASSYTWVSGGFF. In DNA, the CDR3 is TGTGCCAGCAGTTACACTTGGGTGTCGGGGGGATTCTTC.

The chain couples TRBV19 to TRBJ1-2; a weak D match, TRBD1 (5 bases). There are 17 residues in the CDR3. V was cut by 2 bases and J by 0 bases, with 16 bases left in between. The germline gives CDR1 LNHDA, CDR2 SQIVND (reference sequence). The CDR3 loop is CASSISGTGKTNYGYTF. The CDR3 DNA reads TGTGCCAGTAGTATATCAGGGACGGGGAAGACTAACTATGGCTACACCTTC.